This TCR beta chain was identified in a study of shared T cell receptors in the human thymus. Trimming cost V 5 bases and J 3 bases, with 9 bases left between them. The CDR3 consists of 13 residues. Germline CDR1 is SGHRS and CDR2 is YFSETQ. The assay was immunoSEQ multiplex PCR, and TCRdb's table has in-frame clones only and misses some. The sample lists over 650,000 clones, 87% seen once, with approximately 0.0097% in the top ten. These data also formed part of another study, on human thymus T cells. That study reports: Unrelated individuals were reported by related research to share highly overlapping thymic repertoires.

The chain employs TRBV5-1 and TRBJ1-3; D is ambiguous. The TCR originated in a boy under two years old with a congenital heart defect. Sequencing was done on a sample of thymocytes. CDR3 nucleotide sequence: TGCGCCAGCAGTCGAGGCGGTGGAAACACCATATATTTT. This translates into CASSRGGGNTIYF.